The T cell receptor (beta chain) under discussion was sequenced for a study of OX40 agonist ivuxolimab in advanced cancers. Method: immunoSEQ multiplex PCR; TCRdb's copy keeps in-frame clones and lacks some. This table holds about 18,000 clones, roughly 88% found once. Germline V gene sequence: CDR1 SGHDT, CDR2 YYEEEE. With 4 bases removed from V and 6 bases from J, the gap between germline ends came to 18 bases. This CDR3 region has 15 residues. The sample was CD4+ or CD8+ T cells sorted from blood, taken in a trial of the OX40 agonist ivuxolimab. The chain has TRBV5-6 and TRBJ2-3; D remains unclear. The TCR was taken from an adult with an advanced solid tumor such as melanoma, head and neck, liver or kidney cancer. Here the CDR3 reads CASSQKALWADTQYF. The DNA for the CDR3 is TGTGCCAGCAGCCAAAAGGCGCTGTGGGCGGATACGCAGTATTTT.